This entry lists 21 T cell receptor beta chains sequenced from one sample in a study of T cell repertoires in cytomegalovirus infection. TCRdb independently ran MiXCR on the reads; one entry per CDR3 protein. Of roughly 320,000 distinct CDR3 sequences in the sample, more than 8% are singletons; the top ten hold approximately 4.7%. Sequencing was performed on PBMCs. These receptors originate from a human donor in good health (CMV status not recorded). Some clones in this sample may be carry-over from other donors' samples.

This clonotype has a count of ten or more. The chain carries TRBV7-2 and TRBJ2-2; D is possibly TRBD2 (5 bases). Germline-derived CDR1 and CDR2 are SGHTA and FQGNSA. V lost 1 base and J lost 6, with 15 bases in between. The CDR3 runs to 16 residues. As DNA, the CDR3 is TGTGCCAGCAGCTTAGAACTAGTTTCCCTCGCCGGGGAGCTGTTTTTT. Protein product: CASSLELVSLAGELFF.

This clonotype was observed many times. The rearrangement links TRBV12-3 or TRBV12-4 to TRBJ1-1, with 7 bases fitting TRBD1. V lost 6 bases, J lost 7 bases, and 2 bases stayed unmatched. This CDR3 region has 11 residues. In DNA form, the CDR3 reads TGTGCCAGCAGACAGGGGAGTGAAGCTTTCTTT. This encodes CASRQGSEAFF.

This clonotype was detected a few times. CDR3 sequence reads: CASSFNRGRDTQYF. In nucleotides, the CDR3 is TGTGCCAGCAGCTTCAACAGGGGGCGAGATACGCAGTATTTT. V usage is TRBV5-6 and J usage is TRBJ2-3; 9 positions agree with TRBD1. The germline V gene encodes CDR1 SGHDT and CDR2 YYEEEE. The CDR3 totals 14 residues. V shed 2 bases and J 5 bases; nucleotides not matched to a gene: 3.

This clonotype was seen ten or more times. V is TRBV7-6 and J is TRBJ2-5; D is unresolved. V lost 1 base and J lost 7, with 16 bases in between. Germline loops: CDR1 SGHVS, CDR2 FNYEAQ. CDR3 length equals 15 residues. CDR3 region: CASSLEGRSDGTQYF. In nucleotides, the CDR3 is TGTGCCAGCAGCTTAGAGGGTCGATCCGACGGGACCCAGTACTTC.

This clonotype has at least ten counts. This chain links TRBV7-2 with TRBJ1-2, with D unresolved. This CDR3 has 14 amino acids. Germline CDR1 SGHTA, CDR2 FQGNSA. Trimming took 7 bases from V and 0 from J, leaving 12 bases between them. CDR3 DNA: TGTGCCAGCACCGCGGGCCGTTCTAACTATGGCTACACCTTC. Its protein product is CASTAGRSNYGYTF.

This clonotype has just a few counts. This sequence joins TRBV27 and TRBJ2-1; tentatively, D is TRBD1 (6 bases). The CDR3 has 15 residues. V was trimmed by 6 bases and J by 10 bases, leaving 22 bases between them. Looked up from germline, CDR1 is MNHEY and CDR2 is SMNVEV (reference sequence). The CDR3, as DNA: TGTGCCAGCAGCCTGGGGGCCCTAAGCGGCTACGAGCAGTTCTTC. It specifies CASSLGALSGYEQFF.

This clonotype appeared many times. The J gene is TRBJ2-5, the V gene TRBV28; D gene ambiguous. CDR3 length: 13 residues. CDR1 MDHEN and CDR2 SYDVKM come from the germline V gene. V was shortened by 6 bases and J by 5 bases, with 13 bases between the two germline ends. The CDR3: CASSLPALETQYF. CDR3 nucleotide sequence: TGTGCCAGCAGCTTGCCTGCTCTGGAGACCCAGTACTTC.

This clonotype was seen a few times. The DNA for the CDR3 is TGTGCCAGCAGTGCTCGACAGGGCCACACAGATACGCAGTATTTT. It is translated as CASSARQGHTDTQYF. The chain recombines TRBV12-3 or TRBV12-4 with TRBJ2-3, with TRBD1 identical over 7 bases. V lost 5 bases and J lost 2; bases outside the gene matches: 7. The CDR3 loop spans 15 amino acids.

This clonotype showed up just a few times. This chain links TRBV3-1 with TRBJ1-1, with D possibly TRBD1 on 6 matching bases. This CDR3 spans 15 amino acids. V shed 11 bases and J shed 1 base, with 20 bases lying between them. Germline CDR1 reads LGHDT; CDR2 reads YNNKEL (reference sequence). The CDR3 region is CAVGARGERNTEAFF. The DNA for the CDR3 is TGTGCCGTGGGAGCGAGGGGGGAGAGGAACACTGAAGCTTTCTTT.

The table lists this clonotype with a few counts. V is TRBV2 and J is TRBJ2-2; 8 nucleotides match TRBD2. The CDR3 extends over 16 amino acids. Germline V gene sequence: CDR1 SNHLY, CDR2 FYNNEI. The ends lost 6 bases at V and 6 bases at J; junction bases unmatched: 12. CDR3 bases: TGTGCCAGCAGCCGGACTAGCTCCCCACCGGCCGGGGAGCTGTTTTTT. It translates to CASSRTSSPPAGELFF.

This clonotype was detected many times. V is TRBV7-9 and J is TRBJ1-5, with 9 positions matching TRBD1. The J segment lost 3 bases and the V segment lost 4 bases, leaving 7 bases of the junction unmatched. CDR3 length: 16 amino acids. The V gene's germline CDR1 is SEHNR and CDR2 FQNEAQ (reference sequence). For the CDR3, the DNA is TGTGCCAGCAGCTCTAACAGGGGGCGAATCAATCAGCCCCAGCATTTT. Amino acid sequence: CASSSNRGRINQPQHF.

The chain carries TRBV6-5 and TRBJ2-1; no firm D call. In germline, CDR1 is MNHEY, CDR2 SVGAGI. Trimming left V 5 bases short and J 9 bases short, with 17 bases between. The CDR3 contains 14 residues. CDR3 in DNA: TGTGCCAGCAGTACGGTTGGCGGTGGTCGTGAGCAGTTCTTC. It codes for CASSTVGGGREQFF.

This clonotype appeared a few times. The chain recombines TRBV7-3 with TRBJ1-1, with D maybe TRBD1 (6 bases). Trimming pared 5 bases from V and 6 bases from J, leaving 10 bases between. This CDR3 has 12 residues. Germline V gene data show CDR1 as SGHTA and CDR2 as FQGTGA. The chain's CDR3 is CASSLQGSEAFF. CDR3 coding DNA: TGTGCCAGCAGCCTACAGGGATCTGAAGCTTTCTTT.

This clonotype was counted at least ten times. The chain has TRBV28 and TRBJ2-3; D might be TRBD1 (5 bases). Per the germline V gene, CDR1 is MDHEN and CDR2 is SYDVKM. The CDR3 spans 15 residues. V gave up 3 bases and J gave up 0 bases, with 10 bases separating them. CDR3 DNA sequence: TGTGCCAGCAGTTTTAGTGGGGCTAGCACAGATACGCAGTATTTT. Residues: CASSFSGASTDTQYF.

The CDR3 spells CASGTAGGYSLYEQYF. DNA of the CDR3: TGTGCCAGCGGTACAGCGGGGGGTTATTCCCTCTACGAGCAGTACTTC. This chain joins TRBV6-2 or TRBV6-3 and TRBJ2-7, with TRBD2 identical over 9 bases. The V gene end was trimmed by 8 bases and the J gene end by 3 bases; junction bases not matched to a gene: 14. CDR3 length equals 16 residues. Per the germline V gene, CDR1 is MNHEY and CDR2 is SVGEGT.

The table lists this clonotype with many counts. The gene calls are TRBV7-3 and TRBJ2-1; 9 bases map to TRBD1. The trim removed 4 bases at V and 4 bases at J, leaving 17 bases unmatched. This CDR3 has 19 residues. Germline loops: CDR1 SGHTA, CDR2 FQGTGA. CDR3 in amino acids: CASSSHRGRRLVTYNEQFF. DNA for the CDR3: TGTGCCAGCAGCTCCCACAGGGGGCGAAGACTAGTAACATACAATGAGCAGTTCTTC.

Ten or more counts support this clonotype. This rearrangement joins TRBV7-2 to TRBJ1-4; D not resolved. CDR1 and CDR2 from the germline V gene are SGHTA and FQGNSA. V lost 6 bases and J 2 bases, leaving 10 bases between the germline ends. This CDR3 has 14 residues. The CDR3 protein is CASSRVATNEKLFF. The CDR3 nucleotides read TGTGCCAGCAGTAGAGTTGCGACTAATGAAAAACTGTTTTTT. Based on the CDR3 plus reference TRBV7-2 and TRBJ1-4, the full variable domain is GAGVSQSPSNKVTEKGKDVELRCDPISGHTALYWYRQSLGQGLEFLIYFQGNSAPDKSGLPSDRFSAERTGGSVSTLTIQRTQQEDSAVYLCASSRVATNEKLFFGSGTQLSVL.

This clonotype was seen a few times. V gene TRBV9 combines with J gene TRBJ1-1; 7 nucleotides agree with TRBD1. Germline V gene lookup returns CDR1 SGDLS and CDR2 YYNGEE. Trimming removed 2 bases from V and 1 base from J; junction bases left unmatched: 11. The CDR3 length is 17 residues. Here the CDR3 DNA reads TGTGCCAGCAGCGTGGCCAGAACCACAGGGGCGAACACTGAAGCTTTCTTT. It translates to CASSVARTTGANTEAFF.

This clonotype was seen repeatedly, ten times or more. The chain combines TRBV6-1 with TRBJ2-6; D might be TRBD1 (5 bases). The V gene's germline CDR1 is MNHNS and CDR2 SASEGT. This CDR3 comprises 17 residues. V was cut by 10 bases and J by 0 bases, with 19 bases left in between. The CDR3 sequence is CATPLGPRVSGANVLTF. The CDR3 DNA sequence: TGTGCCACCCCACTCGGCCCCAGGGTCTCTGGGGCCAACGTCCTGACTTTC.

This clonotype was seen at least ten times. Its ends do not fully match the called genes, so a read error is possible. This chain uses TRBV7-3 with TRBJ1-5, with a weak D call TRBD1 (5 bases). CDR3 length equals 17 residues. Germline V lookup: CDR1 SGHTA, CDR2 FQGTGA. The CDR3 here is CASSPPPGTLSSQPQHF. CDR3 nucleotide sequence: TGTGCCAGCAGCCCTCCCCCCGGGACCCTAAGCAGTCAGCCCCAGCATTTT.

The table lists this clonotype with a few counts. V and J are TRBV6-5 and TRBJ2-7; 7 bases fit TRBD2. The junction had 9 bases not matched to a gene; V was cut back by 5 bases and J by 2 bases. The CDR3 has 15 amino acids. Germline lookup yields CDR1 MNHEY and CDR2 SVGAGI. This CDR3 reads CASSRPGLPTYEQYF. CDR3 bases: TGTGCCAGCAGTCGGCCGGGACTACCGACCTACGAGCAGTACTTC.